Given below is one T cell receptor (beta chain) in context. The antigen is not known. CDR1 is SGHRS and CDR2 is YFSETQ in the germline V gene. CDR3 length: 13 amino acids. The V gene lost 0 bases and the J gene lost 7 bases, with 11 bases spanning the gap. This entry belongs to a study of OX40 agonist ivuxolimab in advanced cancers. Study conclusions and caveats: Some patients without response likewise showed low normalized clonal expansion. Clones of CD4+ and CD8+ blood T cells grew by week 6 at doses of 0.1 to 3.0 mg/kg.

Using immunoSEQ multiplex PCR, the repertoire was profiled, and TCRdb retains in-frame clones only, with some absent. The repertoire holds over 70,000 clones, with 75% to 85% as singletons. The gene calls are TRBV5-1 and TRBJ2-7, with D perhaps TRBD1 (6 bases). The sequences come from CD4+ or CD8+ T cells sorted from blood, collected in a trial of the OX40 agonist ivuxolimab. This receptor was obtained from an adult with an advanced solid tumor such as melanoma, head and neck, liver or kidney cancer. The CDR3 protein is CASSLGTAKEQYF. DNA for the CDR3: TGCGCCAGCAGCTTGGGGACAGCTAAGGAGCAGTACTTC.